Listed below are T cell receptor beta chains from one sample, sequenced in a study of T-cell reconstitution after alpha-beta-depleted transplantation in children. TCRdb re-called the PCR reads with MiXCR, one entry per CDR3 protein. Here the sample spans hundreds of thousands of distinct CDR3 sequences, less than 15% being singletons. The specimen was PBMCs, collected from the stem cell graft. The receptors come from a human donor who donated a stem cell graft to a child with Fanconi anemia. Each CDR3 is given with its conserved first and last residue. Some rows have no size entry. The others give once, few or many, or a class for an expanded clone.

V: TRBV3-1
J: TRBJ2-1
size: NA
CDR3: CASSQESGLVNEQFF

V: TRBV18
J: TRBJ1-1
size: few
CDR3: CASSPTGPGRTEAFF

V: TRBV29-1
J: TRBJ2-1
size: many
CDR3: CSVGSGYNEQFF

V: TRBV20-1
J: TRBJ2-6
size: few
CDR3: CSADTRRDRLGANVLTF

V: TRBV5-1
J: TRBJ1-2
size: NA
CDR3: CASSTTGYGYTF

V: TRBV5-1
J: TRBJ2-7
size: NA
CDR3: CASSLGGARSSYEQYF

V: TRBV7-6
J: TRBJ2-6
size: NA
CDR3: CASSLVTSGANVLTF

V: TRBV19
J: TRBJ1-1
size: few
CDR3: CESRRGPDTEAFF

V: TRBV30
J: TRBJ1-5
size: few
CDR3: CAWSVTGLGQPQHF

V: TRBV5-1
J: TRBJ2-7
size: many
CDR3: CASSLVVAGGYEQYF

V: TRBV29-1
J: TRBJ1-1
size: many
CDR3: CSVGQTANTEAFF

V: TRBV7-2
J: TRBJ2-2
size: NA
CDR3: CASSWDRGRSGELFF

V: TRBV10-2
J: TRBJ2-3
size: NA
CDR3: CASSESQGVWADTQYF

V: TRBV20-1
J: TRBJ1-1
size: NA
CDR3: CSASDPGTGSFAEAFF

V: TRBV5-1
J: TRBJ2-5
size: NA
CDR3: CASSLGLASETQYF

V: TRBV5-1
J: TRBJ1-5
size: few
CDR3: CASSLNGAGNQPQHF

V: TRBV5-1
J: TRBJ2-5
size: once
CDR3: CASSTTNRGPETQYF

V: TRBV30
J: TRBJ2-7
size: few
CDR3: CAWSVSGYEQYF

V: TRBV7-2
J: TRBJ2-3
size: NA
CDR3: CASSLSTKFDTQYF

V: TRBV12-3/TRBV12-4
J: TRBJ2-5
size: once
CDR3: CASSPPGSGETQYF

V: TRBV29-1
J: TRBJ2-3
size: once
CDR3: CSVEDIPGRARNTQYF

V: TRBV12-3/TRBV12-4
J: TRBJ1-2
size: NA
CDR3: CASSRWGGSGIEGYTF